The clone carrying this T cell receptor beta chain was counted ten times or more. Its antigen is unknown. The record originates from a study of identical twins. Study results and limitations: Out-of-frame alpha sequences shared between twins exhibited an excess of low generation probability. Sequences that were beta out-of-frame showed weaker excess twin sharing. Findings depended on cross-sectional statistics rather than tracking the same donors.

Germline V gives CDR1 SGHKS, CDR2 YYEKEE (reference sequence). CDR3 length: 13 amino acids. V was clipped by 1 base and J by 10 bases, with 9 bases between them. Template switching added a universal primer site, and cDNA bore unique molecular identifiers. TCRdb independently ran MiXCR on the 5' RACE reads; one entry per CDR3 protein. This sample has around 670,000 distinct CDR3 sequences, with roughly 6% found just once. The sequence derives from a man aged 18 to 30 in good health. The sample comprised naive T cells sorted from blood. V is TRBV5-5 and J is TRBJ1-6; D remains unclear. CDR3 nucleotides: TGTGCCAGCAGCTTGAACAGTCAATCACCCCTCCACTTT. Translated: CASSLNSQSPLHF.